One T cell receptor (beta chain) is described in this entry. The antigen it binds to is not known. No much larger clonotype is one base removed from it; base qualities were not supplied. The data belong to a study of OX40 agonist ivuxolimab in advanced cancers. The study in broad terms: Ivuxolimab was an agonistic, fully human IgG2 monoclonal antibody directed against OX40 (CD134), a costimulatory receptor. Intravenous ivuxolimab was administered to patients every 2 weeks at six dose levels: 0.01, 0.1, 0.3, 1.5, 3 and 10 mg/kg. Of the roughly 51 dose-escalation patients, hepatocellular carcinoma was present in 19, melanoma in roughly 15, renal cell carcinoma in 9 and head and neck cancer in 9. The dose-escalation cohort was about 86% male with a mean age of 60 years, ranging from roughly 20 to 80. Prior anti-PD-1, anti-PD-L1 or anti-CTLA-4 therapy was permitted, and checkpoint inhibitors had been received by less than 45% of dose-escalation patients. Three dose-escalation patients achieved partial responses, one with hepatocellular carcinoma and two with cutaneous melanoma. The point of sequencing TCRbeta in the periphery was to test whether ivuxolimab changed TCR sequence diversity and drove clonal T-cell expansion. The paper reports the monotherapy dose-escalation portion (N = 52 patients) of the phase I ivuxolimab trial. Overall results and qualifications from the work: The antigen specificity of the clonally expanded peripheral T cells was not determined. At doses from 0.1 to 3.0 mg/kg, clonal expansion was seen in both CD4+ and CD8+ blood T cells between baseline and week 6. Low levels of normalized T-cell clonal expansion were also shown by some nonresponding patients. After ivuxolimab, CD8+ T cells had more expanded clones than CD4+ T cells on average. Partial responders in the 0.1-3.0 mg/kg groups had among the lowest normalized peripheral clonal expansion, especially among CD8+ T cells.

The cysteine opens and the phenylalanine closes a CDR3 of 14 amino acids. Only the CDR3 part of the read is kept: 42 bases, read in frame from the first base. Ends trimmed: V by 5 bases, J by 3 bases; bases unmatched to a gene: 6. CDR1 and CDR2 were assigned from the germline V gene as MDHEN and SYDVKM. Genomic DNA was isolated from the sorted cells so that the TCRbeta CDR3 region could be sequenced. The immunoSEQ Assay was used for sequencing of TCRbeta CDR3 regions. Not all clones reach the TCRdb copy of this immuneACCESS table, which keeps in-frame sequences only. Checked studies attribute under half of the gap to unresolved V genes and leave the rest unexplained. Here the sample has around 24,000 clones; around 79% occur a single time. The ten largest make up roughly 33% of the sample. Patients with a history of autoimmune disease or receiving systemic immunosuppression were excluded from the trial. Peripheral blood for TCR sequencing was collected from all dose cohorts at baseline, on cycle 4 day 1, and on cycle 7 day 1. The samples were taken from a phase I, first-in-human, multicenter, open-label dose-escalation trial of ivuxolimab. The trial enrolled adults with locally advanced or metastatic head and neck squamous cell, hepatocellular, melanoma or renal cell carcinoma. CD4+ and CD8+ T cells were sorted separately from peripheral blood before TCR sequencing.

The chain couples TRBV28 to TRBJ2-7; 8 central bases correspond to TRBD1. The material was CD4+ or CD8+ T cells sorted from blood, obtained in a trial of the OX40 agonist ivuxolimab. The sequence was obtained from an adult with an advanced solid tumor such as melanoma, head and neck, liver or kidney cancer. The sequenced DNA: TGTGCCAGCAGTACACAGGGGGGACGCTACGAGCAGTACTTC. Its product reads: CASSTQGGRYEQYF.